This passage covers 4 T cell receptor beta chains from one sample sequenced in a study of radiation and T cells in renal cell carcinoma. Clones were read by immunoSEQ multiplex PCR, and TCRdb kept only the in-frame ones, dropping some. The sample includes 130,000 or so clones, around four fifths seen only once; the top ten take approximately 20%. Time point defined: baseline pretreatment blood. Noted treatment: 15 Gy SBRT to primary tumor, nephrectomy 4 weeks later. This specimen consisted of blood, obtained from a patient whose treatment included radiotherapy and nephrectomy. The source is a woman aged 50 to 60 with renal cell carcinoma.

The chain employs TRBV7-2 and TRBJ2-4; 10 bases line up with TRBD2. The CDR3 extends over 16 amino acids. V gave up 5 bases and J gave up 12 bases; unmatched junction bases: 16. The V gene's germline CDR1 is SGHTA and CDR2 FQGNSA. DNA of the CDR3: TGTGCCAGCAGCCAGGAAGGAAGCGGGAGGGCCCTCGCTCAGTACTTC. This encodes CASSQEGSGRALAQYF.

The chain employs TRBV5-1 and TRBJ1-1; 8 nucleotides agree with TRBD1. The CDR3 totals 15 residues. Unmatched junction bases numbered 6, after V lost 4 bases and J lost 1 base. CDR1 SGHRS and CDR2 YFSETQ come from the germline V gene. In DNA form, the CDR3 reads TGCGCCAGCAGCGCGACAGGGGCCACGAACACTGAAGCTTTCTTT. Protein sequence: CASSATGATNTEAFF.

V usage is TRBV11-2 and J usage is TRBJ2-5; 8 nucleotides agree with TRBD1. Germline values: CDR1 SGHAT, CDR2 FQNNGV. The CDR3 spans 15 residues. Unmatched junction bases numbered 14, after V lost 5 bases and J lost 9 bases. The CDR3 is CASSRPGQETSAQYF. CDR3 coding DNA: TGTGCCAGCAGCCGTCCGGGACAGGAGACCTCGGCCCAGTACTTC.

The V call is TRBV18, the J call TRBJ2-7; TRBD1 is a possible D gene (5 bases). The CDR3 is 15 amino acids. Deletions cut 2 bases from V and 3 bases from J, with 14 bases between. CDR1 is KGHSH and CDR2 is LQKENI in the germline V gene. The CDR3 loop is CASSPMGSRVYEQYF. The CDR3 DNA is TGTGCCAGCTCACCAATGGGGTCCAGGGTCTACGAGCAGTACTTC.